This passage covers 17 T cell receptor beta chains from one sample sequenced in a study of identical twins. From the 5' RACE reads, TCRdb called clonotypes with MiXCR, one entry per CDR3 protein. The top ten clones hold around 1.5% of a sample with 700,000 to 950,000 distinct CDR3 sequences, 9% to 15% of them seen once. The sample also formed part of further work on yellow fever vaccine responses in identical twins.

The material sequenced was PBMCs. The receptors stem from a woman aged 18-30 years in good health.

This sequence joins TRBV20-1 and TRBJ2-3; maybe TRBD1 (6 bases). The CDR3 extends over 15 amino acids. Trimming removed 3 bases from V and 1 base from J, with 14 bases in between. Germline-derived CDR1 and CDR2 are DFQATT and SNEGSKA (reference sequence). The DNA of the CDR3 is TGCAGTGCTAGCATGCAGGGGCTGGGCACAGATACGCAGTATTTT. Its translation: CSASMQGLGTDTQYF.

This sequence joins TRBV7-9 and TRBJ1-2; D remains ambiguous. Trimming stripped 1 base from V and 8 bases from J, with 20 bases between. This CDR3 is 16 amino acids long. Germline V gives CDR1 SEHNR, CDR2 FQNEAQ (reference sequence). The CDR3 region is CASSLEGTPHTEGYTF. CDR3 DNA sequence: TGTGCCAGCAGCTTAGAGGGAACCCCACACACTGAAGGCTACACCTTC. Full variable domain (rest looked up from reference TRBV7-9 and TRBJ1-2): DTGVSQNPRHKITKRGQNVTFRCDPISEHNRLYWYRQTLGQGPEFLTYFQNEAQLEKSRLLSDRFSAERPKGSFSTLEIQRTEQGDSAMYLCASSLEGTPHTEGYTFGSGTRLTVV.

In its sample, this clonotype was seen a few times. The chain combines TRBV7-7 with TRBJ2-1; 9 nucleotides match TRBD1. The CDR3 has 13 amino acids. V lost 5 bases and J lost 12; bases outside the gene matches: 8. Germline CDR1 SSHAT, CDR2 FNYEAQ (reference sequence). The CDR3 DNA is TGTGCCAGCAGCCAGGGACAGGGAGCAACGCAGTTCTTC. Translation gives CASSQGQGATQFF.

This sequence joins TRBV10-3 and TRBJ2-2; 13 bases agree with TRBD2. The ends lost 7 bases at V and 0 bases at J; junction bases unmatched: 23. This CDR3 spans 23 amino acids. CDR1 and CDR2 from the germline V gene are ENHRY and SYGVKD. The CDR3 loop is CAITDGIGDRTSGRIPNTGELFF. In nucleotides, the CDR3 is TGTGCCATCACCGACGGAATCGGGGACCGGACTAGCGGGAGAATTCCGAACACCGGGGAGCTGTTTTTT.

This clonotype was seen just once. The chain is built from TRBV7-6 and TRBJ1-4; TRBD1 is a possible D gene (5 bases). This CDR3 spans 13 amino acids. Germline assignment: CDR1 SGHVS and CDR2 FNYEAQ. Trimming removed 0 bases at V and 13 bases at J, with 12 bases between. CDR3 sequence reads: CASSLASQGILFF. The CDR3 DNA reads TGTGCCAGCAGCTTAGCGTCGCAGGGTATACTGTTTTTT. The full variable domain, its missing parts supplied by reference TRBV7-6 and TRBJ1-4, is GAGVSQSPRYKVTKRGQDVALRCDPISGHVSLYWYRQALGQGPEFLTYFNYEAQQDKSGLPNDRFSAERPEGSISTLTIQRTEQRDSAMYRCASSLASQGILFFGSGTQLSVL.

This chain links TRBV14 with TRBJ1-6; D unclear. The CDR3 sequence is 15 residues long. Germline CDR1 SGHDN, CDR2 FVKESK. With 0 bases removed from V and 10 bases from J, the gap between germline ends came to 13 bases. Here the CDR3 DNA reads TGTGCCAGCAGCCAAGATACCCTACCCGTATCACCCCTCCACTTT. Protein product: CASSQDTLPVSPLHF.

This clonotype was counted between two and nine times. The chain recombines TRBV4-1 with TRBJ1-6; maybe TRBD1 (5 bases). Germline CDR1 reads MGHRA; CDR2 reads YSYEKL. The CDR3 has 15 residues. Trimming pared 1 base from V and 8 bases from J, leaving 12 bases between. CDR3 bases: TGCGCCAGCAGCCAAGTTTTCAGGGATGATTCACCCCTCCACTTT. It specifies CASSQVFRDDSPLHF.

The table lists this clonotype with a few counts. V and J are TRBV7-9 and TRBJ2-3; 9 bases map to TRBD1. The ends lost 2 bases at V and 5 bases at J; junction bases unmatched: 5. CDR3 length: 15 residues. The germline V gene encodes CDR1 SEHNR and CDR2 FQNEAQ (reference sequence). The CDR3 loop reads CASSLSQGAVDTQYF. CDR3 bases: TGTGCCAGCAGCTTATCACAGGGGGCAGTAGATACGCAGTATTTT.

This clonotype has just a few counts. V and J are TRBV20-1 and TRBJ2-7; D remains ambiguous. This CDR3 has 12 residues. V lost 3 bases and J lost 6, with 12 bases in between. From germline, CDR1 is DFQATT and CDR2 SNEGSKA (reference sequence). The CDR3 nucleotides are TGCAGTGCTAGCGGGCGGTGGGGCGAGCAGTACGTC. This translates into CSASGRWGEQYV.

This clonotype was observed at least ten times. CDR3: CASSYQLKEGIQYF. The CDR3 nucleotides are TGTGCCAGCAGTTACCAGCTCAAAGAGGGCATTCAGTACTTC. The chain has TRBV6-5 and TRBJ2-4; the D gene is possibly TRBD2 (5 bases). The germline V and J ends were trimmed by 2 bases and 9 bases, with 14 bases remaining between them. This CDR3 is built from 14 residues. Germline lookup yields CDR1 MNHEY and CDR2 SVGAGI.

At least ten counts were recorded for this clonotype. The chain links TRBV3-1 to TRBJ2-1; TRBD2 matches at 10 bases. V was clipped by 1 base and J by 3 bases; unmatched bases: 6. Germline V gene sequence: CDR1 LGHDT, CDR2 YNNKEL (reference sequence). This CDR3 comprises 17 residues. CDR3 sequence: CASSQATGTSDYNEQFF. CDR3 coding DNA: TGTGCCAGCAGCCAAGCCACCGGGACTAGCGACTACAATGAGCAGTTCTTC.

This sequence joins TRBV7-8 and TRBJ1-1, with 7 bases matching TRBD1. CDR1 is SGHVS, CDR2 FQNEAQ, per germline. This CDR3 spans 12 amino acids. V lost 5 bases, J lost 11 bases, and 8 bases stayed unmatched. CDR3 loop: CASSPIGQAAFF. The DNA for the CDR3 is TGTGCCAGCAGCCCGATCGGACAGGCGGCTTTCTTT.

This clonotype showed up many times. The chain joins TRBV7-8 to TRBJ2-4, with 7 bases fitting TRBD2. There are 19 residues in the CDR3. Trimming at V came to 5 bases and at J to 0 bases, leaving 16 bases not matched to a gene. Germline V CDR1 and CDR2: SGHVS, FQNEAQ. CDR3 amino acids: CASSPAGLASGLAKNIQYF. CDR3 DNA: TGTGCCAGCAGCCCCGCAGGACTGGCTAGCGGACTAGCCAAAAACATTCAGTACTTC.

This rearrangement joins TRBV5-1 to TRBJ1-6; D may be TRBD1 (6 bases). CDR3 size: 15 residues. V lost 0 bases and J 9 bases, leaving 13 bases between the germline ends. Germline CDR1 SGHRS, CDR2 YFSETQ. The CDR3 sequence is CASSLEYRAGSPLHF. In DNA form, the CDR3 reads TGCGCCAGCAGCTTGGAGTACAGGGCCGGTTCACCCCTCCACTTT.

This chain uses TRBV20-1 with TRBJ2-2, with 11 bases matching TRBD2. This CDR3 contains 19 residues. Germline CDR1 reads DFQATT; CDR2 reads SNEGSKA (reference sequence). The V segment lost 3 bases and the J segment 4 bases; nucleotides outside the gene matches: 16. The CDR3 spells CSASGDSGRAVRCTGELFF. In DNA, the CDR3 is TGCAGTGCTAGCGGGGATAGCGGGAGGGCCGTTCGTTGCACCGGGGAGCTGTTTTTT.

This clonotype was counted many times. The chain combines TRBV4-2 with TRBJ2-2; D is ambiguous. The length of the CDR3 is 17 residues. CDR1 is LGHNA, CDR2 YNFKEQ, per germline. V was pared by 4 bases and J by 4 bases, with 19 bases between. This chain's CDR3 is CASSRATLDLGTGELFF. The CDR3 DNA is TGTGCCAGCAGCCGGGCGACACTCGATCTTGGCACCGGGGAGCTGTTTTTT.

The chain uses TRBV5-1 and TRBJ1-1; no clear D gene. The V gene's germline CDR1 is SGHRS and CDR2 YFSETQ. This CDR3 has 14 residues. Trimming left V 4 bases short and J 1 base short, with 11 bases between. The CDR3 here is CASSPRNPNTEAFF. The CDR3 DNA reads TGCGCCAGCAGCCCTCGAAACCCGAACACTGAAGCTTTCTTT.